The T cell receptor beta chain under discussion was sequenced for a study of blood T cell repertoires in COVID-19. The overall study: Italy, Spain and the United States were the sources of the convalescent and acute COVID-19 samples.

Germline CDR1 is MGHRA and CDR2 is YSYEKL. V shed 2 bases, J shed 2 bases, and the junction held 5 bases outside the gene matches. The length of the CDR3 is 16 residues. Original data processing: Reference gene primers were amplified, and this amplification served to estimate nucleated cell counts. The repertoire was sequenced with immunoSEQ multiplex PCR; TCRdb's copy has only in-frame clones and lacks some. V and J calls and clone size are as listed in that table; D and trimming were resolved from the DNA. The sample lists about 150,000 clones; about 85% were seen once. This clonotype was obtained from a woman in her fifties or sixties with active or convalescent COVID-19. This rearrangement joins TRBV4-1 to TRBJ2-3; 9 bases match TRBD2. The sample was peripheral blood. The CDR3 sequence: CASSQTLAGITDTQYF. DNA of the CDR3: TGCGCCAGCAGCCAAACGCTAGCGGGGATCACAGATACGCAGTATTTT.